The rows below give T cell receptor beta chains drawn from one sample of a study of CD8 T cells in ankylosing spondylitis. In TCRdb, the 5' RACE reads were re-called with MiXCR into one record per CDR3 protein. Among about 140,000 distinct CDR3 sequences listed, 30% to 35% were seen once. Sample: synovial fluid, either unsorted or a sorted T cell fraction (not recorded which). The receptors derive from a male donor with ankylosing spondylitis. The CDR3 runs from the conserved cysteine through the conserved F or W. Each record gives: clone size, V gene, D gene, J gene, CDR3 DNA, CDR3 protein. A D gene is named only where the DNA matches it firmly. For some rows the clone size is stated as once, few or many, or as a class when expanded; others skip it.

size: -
V: TRBV7-9
D: TRBD1
J: TRBJ1-2
DNA: TGTGCCAGCAGTGGACAGGGGGCGTACTATGGCTACACCTTC
CDR3: CASSGQGAYYGYTF

size: -
V: TRBV12-3/TRBV12-4
D: -
J: TRBJ2-1
DNA: TGTGCCAGCAGTTTTGAGCGGGACAATGAGCAGTTCTTC
CDR3: CASSFERDNEQFF

size: -
V: TRBV5-1
D: -
J: TRBJ2-5
DNA: TGCGCCAGCAGACCGGCGGGGAGACAAGAGACCCAGTACTTC
CDR3: CASRPAGRQETQYF

size: many
V: TRBV20-1
D: TRBD1
J: TRBJ1-5
DNA: TGCAGTGCTAGAGCCCCTGAACAGGGGAATCAGCCCCAGCATTTT
CDR3: CSARAPEQGNQPQHF

size: -
V: TRBV20-1
D: -
J: TRBJ2-1
DNA: TGCAGTGCAGACGTAGCGGATAAATACAATGAGCAGTTCTTC
CDR3: CSADVADKYNEQFF

size: many
V: TRBV7-8
D: -
J: TRBJ1-1
DNA: TGTGCCAGCAGCTTAGCGATGAAAGGGTCCCCTGAAGCTTTCTTT
CDR3: CASSLAMKGSPEAFF

size: -
V: TRBV20-1
D: -
J: TRBJ2-3
DNA: TGCAGTGCTAGAGTGGGGGCCGACACAGATACGCAGTATTTT
CDR3: CSARVGADTDTQYF

size: -
V: TRBV20-1
D: TRBD2
J: TRBJ2-1
DNA: TGCAGTGCCCCCCGGACTAGCGGGACCTACAATGAGCAGTTCTTC
CDR3: CSAPRTSGTYNEQFF

size: -
V: TRBV18
D: -
J: TRBJ1-3
DNA: TGTGCCAGCTCACCGGAGGGACTCTCTGGAAACACCATATATTTT
CDR3: CASSPEGLSGNTIYF

size: many
V: TRBV6-6
D: TRBD1
J: TRBJ1-2
DNA: TGTGCCAGCAGTCCGACAGGGGAGTATGGCTACACCTTC
CDR3: CASSPTGEYGYTF

size: many
V: TRBV20-1
D: -
J: TRBJ2-7
DNA: TGCAGCACCGGGACGGGAGATGTGGGCTACGAGCAGTACTTC
CDR3: CSTGTGDVGYEQYF

size: -
V: TRBV4-2
D: TRBD2
J: TRBJ2-5
DNA: TGTGCCAGCAGCCCAAGTCTTGGGACTAGCGGGAGATCAGTCCAAGAGACCCAGTACTTC
CDR3: CASSPSLGTSGRSVQETQYF

size: -
V: TRBV7-9
D: TRBD2
J: TRBJ2-3
DNA: TGTGCCAGCAGCCCGGGACTAGCTTTAACAGATACGCAGTATTTT
CDR3: CASSPGLALTDTQYF

size: -
V: TRBV25-1
D: -
J: TRBJ2-3
DNA: TGTGCCAGCAGTGATAGGGGGAGCACAGATACGCAGTATTTT
CDR3: CASSDRGSTDTQYF

size: -
V: TRBV5-5
D: -
J: TRBJ1-2
DNA: TGTGCCAGAGTATATGGCTACACCTTC
CDR3: CARVYGYTF

size: few
V: TRBV5-1
D: -
J: TRBJ1-1
DNA: TGCGCCAGCAGCGGTGGACACGCCACTGAAGCTTTCTTT
CDR3: CASSGGHATEAFF

size: few
V: TRBV11-2
D: -
J: TRBJ2-3
DNA: TGTGCCAGCAGCTTAGCCCCACTAGTAAGGCCTACAGATACGCAGTATTTT
CDR3: CASSLAPLVRPTDTQYF

size: many
V: TRBV5-1
D: -
J: TRBJ2-3
DNA: TGCGCCAGCAGCTTACAGGAAGCCCTTAGCACAGATACGCAGTATTTT
CDR3: CASSLQEALSTDTQYF

size: -
V: TRBV6-2/TRBV6-3
D: -
J: TRBJ1-5
DNA: TGTGCCAGCTCTACGGGGAATGGGGCTAGCAATCAGCCCCAGCATTTT
CDR3: CASSTGNGASNQPQHF

size: -
V: TRBV20-1
D: TRBD1
J: TRBJ1-2
DNA: TGCAGTGCCATGAGACCGGGACAGCCATCCCGCTATGGCTACACCTTC
CDR3: CSAMRPGQPSRYGYTF

size: -
V: TRBV7-8
D: -
J: TRBJ2-3
DNA: TGTGCCAGCAGCTTAGATGGACGCAAGGCAGATACGCAGTATTTT
CDR3: CASSLDGRKADTQYF

size: -
V: TRBV20-1
D: TRBD2
J: TRBJ2-5
DNA: TGCAGTGCCCTAGCGGAAGAACAAGAGACCCAGTACTTC
CDR3: CSALAEEQETQYF

size: -
V: TRBV15
D: TRBD2
J: TRBJ2-5
DNA: TGTGCCACCAGCAGAGATCGGGGGGGCCGAGAGACCCAGTACTTC
CDR3: CATSRDRGGRETQYF

size: few
V: TRBV27
D: -
J: TRBJ2-1
DNA: TGTGCCAGCAGTCCTAGGAACCCCGGTCCACCGTACAATGAGCAGTTCTTC
CDR3: CASSPRNPGPPYNEQFF

size: -
V: TRBV12-3/TRBV12-4
D: -
J: TRBJ1-5
DNA: TGTGCCAGCAGTCCCAGCCGGGGGGGCAGGGGTCAGCCCCAGCATTTT
CDR3: CASSPSRGGRGQPQHF

size: many
V: TRBV7-3
D: TRBD1
J: TRBJ2-1
DNA: TGTGCCAATACCAGGGGGATTCAAACCTACAATGAGCAGTTCTTC
CDR3: CANTRGIQTYNEQFF

size: once
V: TRBV7-9
D: -
J: TRBJ2-1
DNA: TGTGCCAGCAGCTTGACGTCCGGTGGCTGGCGGAATGAGCAGTTCTTC
CDR3: CASSLTSGGWRNEQFF

size: many
V: TRBV29-1
D: -
J: TRBJ1-2
DNA: TGCAGCACTCGGGCAGACCCAAACTATGGCTACACCTTC
CDR3: CSTRADPNYGYTF

size: -
V: TRBV6-1
D: -
J: TRBJ2-2
DNA: TGTGCCAGCAGTGGACCGAACACCGGGGAGCTGTTTTTT
CDR3: CASSGPNTGELFF

size: few
V: TRBV10-3
D: -
J: TRBJ2-5
DNA: TGTGCCATCAGTGAGTCAGAGGGGCTCCAAGAGACCCAGTACTTC
CDR3: CAISESEGLQETQYF

size: many
V: TRBV7-2
D: TRBD1
J: TRBJ1-5
DNA: TGTGCCAGCAGCCCATCGACAGGGGATAGCAATCAGCCCCAGCATTTT
CDR3: CASSPSTGDSNQPQHF

size: -
V: TRBV24-1
D: -
J: TRBJ1-2
DNA: TGTGCCACCAGTGACTGGAGTTTAAACTATGGCTACACCTTC
CDR3: CATSDWSLNYGYTF

size: -
V: TRBV6-2/TRBV6-3
D: -
J: TRBJ2-5
DNA: TGTGCCAGCAGGCGGACCCAAGAGACCCAGTACTTC
CDR3: CASRRTQETQYF

size: few
V: TRBV29-1
D: TRBD2
J: TRBJ2-7
DNA: TGCAGCGTTACTGGGACTAGCGGGAGTTTAGTGGGCTCCTACGAGCAGTACTTC
CDR3: CSVTGTSGSLVGSYEQYF

size: few
V: TRBV9
D: TRBD1
J: TRBJ2-6
DNA: TGTGCCAGCAGCGGAGACAGGGCTGGGGCCAACGTCCTGACTTTC
CDR3: CASSGDRAGANVLTF

size: few
V: TRBV20-1
D: -
J: TRBJ2-1
DNA: TGCAGTGCTAGAGACCTTCTAGGGGGAGGGCCTGGTAATGAGCAGTTCTTC
CDR3: CSARDLLGGGPGNEQFF

size: -
V: TRBV5-5
D: -
J: TRBJ2-5
DNA: TGTGCCAGCAGCTTAATACCGAACCAACAAGAGACCCAGTACTTC
CDR3: CASSLIPNQQETQYF

size: -
V: TRBV3-1
D: -
J: TRBJ1-2
DNA: TGTGCCAGCAGCCAAGATTACCTCAGGGGCTATGGCTACACCTTC
CDR3: CASSQDYLRGYGYTF

size: -
V: TRBV4-2
D: -
J: TRBJ2-1
DNA: TGTGCCAGCAGCCCAGACAGAGTATACAATGAGCAGTTCTTC
CDR3: CASSPDRVYNEQFF

size: many
V: TRBV20-1
D: TRBD2
J: TRBJ2-1
DNA: TGCAGTGCTAGAGAACTGGGACTAGCTCTGGATGAGCAGTTCTTC
CDR3: CSARELGLALDEQFF

size: -
V: TRBV3-1
D: -
J: TRBJ1-2
DNA: TGTGCCAGCAGCCAAGATATTGGGATGCGATATGGCTACACCTTC
CDR3: CASSQDIGMRYGYTF

size: -
V: TRBV18
D: -
J: TRBJ1-2
DNA: TGTGCCAGCTCACCAAAGGGTTCGGGCTACACCTTC
CDR3: CASSPKGSGYTF

size: -
V: TRBV10-3
D: TRBD2
J: TRBJ2-1
DNA: TGTGCCATCAGACAGGCTAGCGGGAATGAGCAGTTCTTC
CDR3: CAIRQASGNEQFF